These T cell receptor beta chains were read from a single sample in a study of memory CD4+ T cells and cytomegalovirus serostatus. Using immunoSEQ multiplex PCR, the repertoire was profiled, and TCRdb retains in-frame clones only, with some absent. The sample has about 60,000 clones, 80% seen once. The sequencing sample was made of memory CD4+ T cells from blood. The receptors stem from an adult in good health and CMV-seronegative. Some clones in this sample may be carry-over from other donors' samples. Both conserved end residues are part of each CDR3. Fields, in order: CDR3 protein, CDR3 DNA, J gene, V gene, clone size, D gene. D genes are given only for firm matches. Clone size appears in some rows only: once, few, many, or a class for an expanded clone.

CASRGQPRNYGYTF	TGTGCCAGCCGCGGGCAGCCGAGGAATTATGGCTACACCTTC	TRBJ1-2	TRBV7-9	NA	NA
CAWSSGNQPQHF	TGTGCCTGGAGCAGTGGCAATCAGCCCCAGCATTTT	TRBJ1-5	TRBV30	NA	NA
CATLRLVGTEAFF	TGTGCCACCTTACGTCTGGTGGGAACTGAAGCTTTCTTT	TRBJ1-1	TRBV6-1	NA	NA
CATPDLGYEQYF	TGTGCCACCCCAGATCTGGGCTACGAGCAGTACTTC	TRBJ2-7	TRBV14	NA	NA
CASSPSVDTQYF	TGTGCCAGCTCACCATCCGTGGATACGCAGTATTTT	TRBJ2-3	TRBV18	NA	NA
CASSLKGIGYEQYF	TGTGCCAGCAGTTTAAAGGGGATTGGCTACGAGCAGTACTTC	TRBJ2-7	TRBV27	NA	NA
CASSLLAGAANEQFF	TGCGCCAGCAGCTTGCTAGCGGGAGCGGCCAATGAGCAGTTCTTC	TRBJ2-1	TRBV5-1	NA	TRBD2
CASSLASGGGETQYF	TGTGCCAGCAGCTTGGCTAGCGGGGGCGGTGAGACCCAGTACTTC	TRBJ2-5	TRBV5-4	once	TRBD2
CASRIGSAYEQYF	TGTGCCAGCCGCATCGGGTCCGCCTACGAGCAGTACTTC	TRBJ2-7	TRBV6-5	NA	NA
CASSLAVRTDAYEQYF	TGCGCCAGCAGCTTGGCCGTAAGGACGGACGCCTACGAGCAGTACTTC	TRBJ2-7	TRBV5-1	once	NA
CASSEAPPASGNTIYF	TGTGCCAGCAGTGAAGCGCCTCCCGCCTCTGGAAACACCATATATTTT	TRBJ1-3	TRBV2	NA	NA
CASAKDSYNEQFF	TGTGCTAGTGCCAAAGACAGTTACAATGAGCAGTTCTTC	TRBJ2-1	TRBV12-5	NA	NA
CALLLAGRGNEKLFF	TGTGCCTTACTCCTCGCGGGCAGGGGTAACGAAAAACTGTTTTTT	TRBJ1-4	TRBV30	NA	NA
CASTQTGDNTGELFF	TGCGCCAGCACCCAGACAGGGGACAACACCGGGGAGCTGTTTTTT	TRBJ2-2	TRBV5-1	few	TRBD1
CASRNYRVGSDTQYF	TGTGCCAGCAGGAACTACAGGGTTGGGTCAGATACGCAGTATTTT	TRBJ2-3	TRBV27	NA	NA
CASSLQGFTEAFF	TGTGCCAGCAGCCTACAGGGTTTCACTGAAGCTTTCTTT	TRBJ1-1	TRBV7-6	NA	NA
CASSYSGQGGYEQYF	TGTGCCAGCAGTTACTCTGGACAGGGGGGCTACGAGCAGTACTTC	TRBJ2-7	TRBV6-5	once	TRBD1
CASWTGTGLEKLFF	TGTGCCAGCTGGACGGGGACAGGCCTTGAAAAACTGTTTTTT	TRBJ1-4	TRBV6-1	NA	TRBD1
CAWNGGEGRGTIYF	TGTGCCTGGAACGGGGGGGAGGGTCGAGGCACCATATATTTT	TRBJ1-3	TRBV30	NA	NA
CASSFQANTEAFF	TGTGCCAGCAGCTTTCAGGCGAACACTGAAGCTTTCTTT	TRBJ1-1	TRBV7-3	NA	NA
CASSPLDRGSSGNTIYF	TGTGCCAGCTCACCACTAGACAGGGGTTCCTCTGGAAACACCATATATTTT	TRBJ1-3	TRBV18	NA	TRBD1